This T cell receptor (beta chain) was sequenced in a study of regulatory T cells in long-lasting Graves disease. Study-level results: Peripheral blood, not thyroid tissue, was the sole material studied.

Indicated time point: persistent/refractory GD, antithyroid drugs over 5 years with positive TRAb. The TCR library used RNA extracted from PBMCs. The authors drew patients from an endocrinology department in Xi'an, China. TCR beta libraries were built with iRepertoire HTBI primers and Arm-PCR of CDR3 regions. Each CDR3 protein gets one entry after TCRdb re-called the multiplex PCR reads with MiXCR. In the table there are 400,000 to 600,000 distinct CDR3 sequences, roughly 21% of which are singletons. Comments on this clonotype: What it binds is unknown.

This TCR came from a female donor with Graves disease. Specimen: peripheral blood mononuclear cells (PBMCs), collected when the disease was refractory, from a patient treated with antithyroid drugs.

Here the CDR3 reads CASSRLAGVSGTDTQYF. The DNA of the CDR3 is TGTGCCAGCAGCCGACTAGCGGGAGTCTCTGGCACAGATACGCAGTATTTT. V is TRBV7-2 and J is TRBJ2-3, with 12 bases that match TRBD2. J was trimmed by 1 base and V by 5 bases; bases with no gene match: 7. The CDR3 runs to 17 residues. Germline CDR1 and CDR2: SGHTA and FQGNSA.